This section outlines one T cell receptor beta chain sequence together with its context. Its recognized antigen is unknown. Per-base qualities were not stored, and no clone one base away is much larger. Enrolling through a virtual design, the prospective study's participants ranged in age from about 18 to 100 years and lived across roughly 24 United States geographic areas. In the prospective study, cohorts were assigned on the basis of participant-reported clinical history obtained from a screening survey and a study questionnaire. Mobile phlebotomists in the prospective study collected whole blood, serum and a nasopharyngeal or oropharyngeal swab from every participant. Prospective study participants could optionally give additional blood draws and questionnaires over an approximately 2-month period. Before DNA extraction, blood samples from the prospective study were shipped at room temperature or frozen.

The data stem from a study of blood T cell repertoires in COVID-19 (dated by TCRdb to 2018 to 2021). Background on the whole study: Samples from collaborators originated in the United States, Italy and Spain and spanned both the acute and convalescent phases of COVID-19. The samples were drawn from two sources: the first 160 participants of the ongoing ImmuneRACE study, and 950 to 1,500 subjects contributed by 6 global collaborators. The material from the prospective study consisted of cDNA or gDNA derived from T cells, B-cell-depleted T cells, or PBMCs. Where HLA class I and class II types were available, the types were taken from metadata supplied by the sample provider, not from assay-based typing. A de-identified subject ID, COVID-19 status, age in years and sex were almost always included in the sample metadata. A freely available public database, intended as a resource for researchers studying the immune response to SARS-CoV-2, is where the repertoires were released. Deeply sampled blood TCRbeta repertoires from subjects exposed to, actively infected with, or recovered from COVID-19 were included in the dataset.

General conclusions and limits of the study: Clinical and demographic metadata were provided uncurated, with the amount varying by source and participant.

The germline V gene encodes CDR1 KGHSH and CDR2 LQKENI. From cysteine to phenylalanine, the CDR3 is 15 amino acids long. Just CDR3 DNA is preserved here, 45 bases in frame from base 1. At the junction V is shortened by 2 bases and J by 8 bases, with 13 bases in between. TCRbeta CDR3 regions were amplified from genomic DNA using the immunoSEQ Assay, a bias-controlled multiplex PCR. Processing in the source paper ran as follows. The number of nucleated cells in each sample was estimated from the amplification of reference gene primers within the assay. To quantify the absolute abundance of each unique TCRbeta CDR3 rearrangement, sequence reads were collapsed and filtered. For each sample, productive Simpson clonality was calculated by taking the square root of Simpson's diversity index across productive rearrangements. Imported from immuneACCESS, the table was reduced by TCRdb to in-frame sequences with V and J called. These copies leave out some clones; in studies compared against another copy, an unresolved V gene accounts for under half, and the cause of the remainder is not known. V, J and clone size are those of that table, while D and trimming were read from the DNA. Across this sample there are approximately 230,000 clones, with roughly nine tenths seen only once. Over 6% of the sample is in the top ten clones.

This receptor was taken from a woman aged 25 to 39 with acute COVID-19. Recombination connected TRBV18 to TRBJ1-6; TRBD1 could be the D gene, as 6 bases match. The sample taken for sequencing was PBMCs or T cells enriched from blood (not recorded which). The CDR3 protein: CASSPKGGGYSPLHF. In nucleotide form, the sequence is TGTGCCAGCTCACCAAAGGGGGGGGGATATTCACCCCTCCACTTT.